A selection of T cell receptor beta chains follows, all from one sample in a study of blood T cell repertoires in COVID-19. Libraries were prepared by immunoSEQ multiplex PCR; TCRdb keeps only in-frame clonotypes and omits some of them. The sample consists of 250,000 to 300,000 clones, around 90% of them appearing once. Input material: peripheral blood. Source of these receptors: a woman aged 70-85 years with COVID-19, enrolled during active disease. CDR3s include the opening cysteine and the closing phenylalanine or tryptophan. D genes are given only for firm matches. Not all rows give a size; the values are once, few, many and, for expanded clones, a class.

TRBD1	TRBV18	NA	TRBJ2-7	CASSPGQGAYEQYF	TGTGCCAGCTCCCCGGGACAGGGGGCCTACGAGCAGTACTTC
NA	TRBV5-1	NA	TRBJ2-5	CASSSLASRETQYF	TGCGCCAGCAGCTCGCTAGCGTCTCGGGAGACCCAGTACTTC
TRBD2	TRBV30	NA	TRBJ2-5	CAWTRSGRASETQYF	TGTGCCTGGACAAGAAGCGGGAGGGCCTCGGAGACCCAGTACTTC
TRBD2	TRBV19	few	TRBJ2-1	CASSIGTSGNNEQFF	TGTGCCAGTAGTATTGGGACTAGCGGTAACAATGAGCAGTTCTTC
TRBD2	TRBV11-3	few	TRBJ2-7	CASSLAGTSVYEQYF	TGTGCCAGCAGCTTAGCCGGGACTAGCGTCTACGAGCAGTACTTC
TRBD1	TRBV15	NA	TRBJ2-7	CATSQRPGQGNEQYF	TGTGCCACCAGCCAAAGACCCGGACAGGGCAACGAGCAGTACTTC
NA	TRBV28	NA	TRBJ1-5	CASSFRGRGQPQHF	TGTGCCAGCAGTTTCAGGGGAAGGGGTCAGCCCCAGCATTTT
NA	TRBV12-5	NA	TRBJ2-3	CASGKPGVPDTQYF	TGTGCTAGTGGTAAACCGGGGGTCCCAGATACGCAGTATTTT
NA	TRBV3-1/TRBV3-2	NA	TRBJ1-2	CASSSFNGYTF	TGTGCCAGCAGCTCGTTTAATGGCTACACCTTC
NA	TRBV6-6	NA	TRBJ1-5	CASQDSRDSPQHF	TGTGCCAGCCAAGATTCCCGGGATTCACCCCAGCATTTT
TRBD1	TRBV28	NA	TRBJ2-7	CASHAPPGQDSYEQYF	TGTGCCAGCCACGCTCCCCCGGGACAGGACTCCTACGAGCAGTACTTC
NA	TRBV3-1/TRBV3-2	NA	TRBJ2-1	CASSLSIKEQFF	TGTGCCAGCAGCCTTAGCATCAAAGAGCAGTTCTTC
TRBD1	TRBV4-1	NA	TRBJ1-2	CASSQGQGANYGYTF	TGCGCCAGCAGCCAAGGACAGGGGGCTAACTATGGCTACACCTTC
NA	TRBV4-3	NA	TRBJ1-3	CASSHAGTGNTIYF	TGCGCCAGCAGCCATGCCGGGACAGGAAACACCATATATTTT
NA	TRBV7-9	NA	TRBJ2-1	CASSLASGTHEQFF	TGTGCCAGCAGCTTAGCCTCAGGCACACATGAGCAGTTCTTC
TRBD1	TRBV5-1	NA	TRBJ1-5	CASSRQGSSQPQHF	TGCGCCAGCAGCCGACAGGGTTCCAGTCAGCCCCAGCATTTT
NA	TRBV7-3	NA	TRBJ2-3	CASSLTSNYADTQYF	TGTGCCAGCAGCTTAACTAGCAACTACGCAGATACGCAGTATTTT
NA	TRBV29-1	NA	TRBJ2-1	CSEARGLVQFF	TGCAGCGAAGCTAGAGGGTTGGTGCAGTTCTTC
TRBD2	TRBV7-3	NA	TRBJ2-7	CASSLAGGQDYEQYF	TGTGCCAGCAGCTTAGCGGGAGGGCAGGACTACGAGCAGTACTTC
NA	TRBV7-2	NA	TRBJ1-5	CASSLGGRFYSNQPQHF	TGTGCCAGCAGCTTGGGGGGGAGATTTTATAGCAATCAGCCCCAGCATTTT
TRBD2	TRBV5-5	NA	TRBJ2-7	CASSLLRASGITAYEQYF	TGTGCCAGCAGCTTGTTGCGGGCAAGCGGGATAACGGCCTACGAGCAGTACTTC
NA	TRBV5-1	NA	TRBJ2-5	CASSLTKQSFGQETQYF	TGCGCCAGCAGCCTGACAAAACAGTCCTTTGGCCAAGAGACCCAGTACTTC
TRBD1	TRBV29-1	NA	TRBJ1-1	CSVRTGNTEAFF	TGCAGCGTGAGGACAGGGAACACTGAAGCTTTCTTT
NA	TRBV1	NA	TRBJ2-7	CTSSQDRQRPYEQYF	TGCACCAGCAGCCAAGATCGCCAGCGGCCCTACGAGCAGTACTTC
NA	TRBV5-1	NA	TRBJ1-1	CASSLDGGSTEAFF	TGCGCCAGCAGCTTGGATGGGGGCAGCACTGAAGCTTTCTTT
NA	TRBV30	NA	TRBJ2-1	CAWSVQIDNEQFF	TGTGCCTGGAGTGTCCAGATTGACAATGAGCAGTTCTTC
TRBD1	TRBV6-5	NA	TRBJ1-4	CASSRTGEASEKLFF	TGTGCCAGCAGCCGGACAGGGGAAGCGAGTGAAAAACTGTTTTTT
NA	TRBV18	NA	TRBJ2-1	CASSPPGAANNEQFF	TGTGCCAGCTCACCCCCAGGGGCCGCCAACAATGAGCAGTTCTTC
TRBD1	TRBV15	once	TRBJ1-3	CATSSRRGLGSTIYF	TGTGCCACCAGCAGCCGCAGGGGGCTTGGAAGCACCATATATTTT
TRBD1	TRBV16	NA	TRBJ2-2	CASSRWDRGSGELFF	TGTGCCAGCAGCCGCTGGGACAGGGGGTCCGGGGAGCTGTTTTTT
NA	TRBV30	NA	TRBJ2-2	CAWSADRSWTGELFF	TGTGCCTGGAGTGCCGACAGGTCATGGACCGGGGAGCTGTTTTTT
NA	TRBV11-1	NA	TRBJ2-5	CASSYRYRRGTQYF	TGTGCCAGCAGCTACAGGTATAGAAGAGGGACCCAGTACTTC
NA	TRBV30	NA	TRBJ1-1	CAWSRQTNTEAFF	TGTGCCTGGAGCCGACAGACTAACACTGAAGCTTTCTTT
TRBD1	TRBV4-2	NA	TRBJ1-4	CASSQETGKWEKLFF	TGTGCCAGCAGCCAAGAGACAGGGAAGTGGGAAAAACTGTTTTTT
TRBD1	TRBV7-6	once	TRBJ2-7	CASSPGTGGSYEQYF	TGTGCCAGCAGCCCCGGGACAGGGGGCTCCTACGAGCAGTACTTC
NA	TRBV29-1	NA	TRBJ2-7	CSVEQGPLQYF	TGCAGCGTGGAACAGGGTCCCCTACAGTACTTC
TRBD2	TRBV7-2	NA	TRBJ2-7	CASSRTSGIKYEQYF	TGTGCCAGCAGCCGGACTAGCGGGATAAAGTACGAGCAGTACTTC
TRBD1	TRBV19	NA	TRBJ1-5	CASSTIRGLSQPQHF	TGTGCCAGTAGTACAATAAGGGGGCTATCTCAGCCCCAGCATTTT
TRBD2	TRBV29-1	NA	TRBJ2-1	CSVDIAGDEQFF	TGCAGCGTGGATATAGCGGGAGATGAGCAGTTCTTC
TRBD1	TRBV27	NA	TRBJ2-3	CASMTLGTGLRDTQYF	TGTGCCAGCATGACTTTAGGGACAGGGCTCAGAGATACGCAGTATTTT
NA	TRBV29-1	NA	TRBJ2-1	CSVLGQGYGNEQFF	TGCAGCGTACTCGGGCAGGGATATGGCAATGAGCAGTTCTTC
NA	TRBV7-2	once	TRBJ2-7	CASSLWQGKREQYF	TGTGCCAGCAGCTTATGGCAGGGGAAACGCGAGCAGTACTTC
NA	TRBV21-1	NA	TRBJ2-7	CASSNNRSSGQENYSSYEQYF	TGTGCCAGCAGCAATAATCGGTCGAGTGGGCAGGAAAATTATAGCTCCTACGAGCAGTACTTC
NA	TRBV11-2	NA	TRBJ1-3	CASSSRYSARGDTIYF	TGTGCCAGCAGCTCTAGGTACTCAGCCCGGGGGGACACCATATATTTT
NA	TRBV2	NA	TRBJ2-2	CASIRERGGELFF	TGTGCCAGCATCCGGGAGAGGGGCGGGGAGCTGTTTTTT
NA	TRBV4-2	once	TRBJ1-6	CASSPLMEGFSPLHF	TGTGCCAGCAGCCCGCTTATGGAGGGGTTTTCACCCCTCCACTTT
TRBD2	TRBV11-3	few	TRBJ2-5	CASSLAGRVGETQYF	TGTGCCAGCAGCTTAGCCGGGAGGGTAGGAGAGACCCAGTACTTC
NA	TRBV7-2	NA	TRBJ1-2	CASSQRGDSNYGYTF	TGTGCCAGCAGCCAACGCGGAGACAGTAACTATGGCTACACCTTC
NA	TRBV30	NA	TRBJ1-5	CAWNLQGSNQPQHF	TGTGCCTGGAACTTACAGGGTAGCAATCAGCCCCAGCATTTT
NA	TRBV10-3	NA	TRBJ2-7	CATKHRLGYEQYF	TGTGCCACCAAACATCGACTAGGTTACGAGCAGTACTTC